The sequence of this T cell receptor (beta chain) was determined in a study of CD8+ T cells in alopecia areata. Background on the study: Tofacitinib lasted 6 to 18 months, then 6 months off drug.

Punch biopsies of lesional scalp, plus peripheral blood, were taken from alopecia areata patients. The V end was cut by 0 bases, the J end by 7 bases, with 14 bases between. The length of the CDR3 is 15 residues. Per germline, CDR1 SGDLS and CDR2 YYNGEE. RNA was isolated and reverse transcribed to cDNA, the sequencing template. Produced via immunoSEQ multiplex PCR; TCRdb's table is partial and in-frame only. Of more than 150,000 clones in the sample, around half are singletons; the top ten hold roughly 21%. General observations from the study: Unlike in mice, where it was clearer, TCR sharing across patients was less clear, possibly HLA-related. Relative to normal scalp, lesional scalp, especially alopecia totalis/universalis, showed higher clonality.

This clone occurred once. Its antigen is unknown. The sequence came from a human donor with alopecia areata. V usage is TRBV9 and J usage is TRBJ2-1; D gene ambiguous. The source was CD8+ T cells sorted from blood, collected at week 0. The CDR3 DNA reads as TGTGCCAGCAGCGTAGAAAATAGTTTCTTAAATGAGCAGTTCTTC. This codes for CASSVENSFLNEQFF.